This entry lists 7 T cell receptor beta chains sequenced from one sample in a study of T cell responses to AZD1222 COVID-19 vaccine. Sequencing was performed with immunoSEQ multiplex PCR; in TCRdb, only in-frame clones are kept and a portion is missing. The sample holds approximately 84,000 clones; approximately 83% are singletons and the top ten take about 10%. The sequencing here drew on peripheral blood, taken 28 days after the second AZD1222 dose. The origin of the receptors is an adult who received the AZD1222 COVID-19 vaccine.

The rearrangement uses TRBV6-1 and TRBJ1-5, with D unclear. V was clipped by 1 base and J by 5 bases, with 9 bases between them. The CDR3 runs to 14 residues. CDR1 MNHNS and CDR2 SASEGT come from the germline V gene. This chain's CDR3 is CASSEGGWYQPQHF. The CDR3 DNA sequence: TGTGCCAGCAGTGAAGGAGGGTGGTATCAGCCCCAGCATTTT.

This rearrangement joins TRBV7-8 to TRBJ2-1; D uncertain. The V and J ends lost 1 base and 0 bases respectively, with 10 bases between them. The CDR3 has 16 residues. Germline CDR1 and CDR2: SGHVS and FQNEAQ. CDR3 DNA sequence: TGTGCCAGCAGCTTAGGGGTCTTCAGCTCCTACAATGAGCAGTTCTTC. Residues: CASSLGVFSSYNEQFF.

This clone was detected a few times. The chain employs TRBV27 and TRBJ1-5; D not certain. Trimming shortened V by 6 bases and J by 4 bases, and 13 bases separated the two germline ends. The CDR3 runs 14 residues. CDR1 is MNHEY and CDR2 is SMNVEV in the germline V gene (reference sequence). The CDR3 coding sequence is TGTGCCAGCAGACCCGGGCCATCGAATCAGCCCCAGCATTTT. Translation gives CASRPGPSNQPQHF.

The chain links TRBV9 to TRBJ1-6, with D unclear. Trimming cost V 5 bases and J 8 bases, with 14 bases left between them. This CDR3 contains 14 residues. CDR1 SGDLS and CDR2 YYNGEE come from the germline V gene. CDR3 sequence reads: CASRKEGFDSPLHF. CDR3 in DNA: TGTGCCAGCAGAAAAGAAGGATTTGATTCACCCCTCCACTTT.

The V gene is TRBV28, the J gene TRBJ1-2; a possible D gene is TRBD1 (6 bases). The CDR3 has 13 residues. Trimming took 10 bases from V and 4 from J, leaving 16 bases between them. Germline loops: CDR1 MDHEN, CDR2 SYDVKM. CDR3 in DNA: TGTGCCACCCTACGGGGGGCCCGCTATGGCTACACCTTC. It codes for CATLRGARYGYTF.

CDR3 sequence: CSVSHSTEAFF. The DNA for the CDR3 is TGCAGCGTTTCCCACTCGACTGAAGCTTTCTTT. This chain uses TRBV29-1 with TRBJ1-1; D not resolved. With 5 bases removed from V and 5 bases from J, the gap between germline ends came to 9 bases. This CDR3 has 11 amino acids. Germline V gene lookup returns CDR1 SQVTM and CDR2 ANQGSEA.

The V gene is TRBV10-3, the J gene TRBJ2-2; possibly TRBD1 for D (5 bases). The CDR3 sequence is 17 residues long. Trimming removed 0 bases at V and 7 bases at J, with 18 bases between. CDR1 is ENHRY, CDR2 SYGVKD, per germline. The CDR3 DNA follows: TGTGCCATCAGTGAGTCGGCAGGGAAGGGGATAGGCGGGGAGCTGTTTTTT. Protein product: CAISESAGKGIGGELFF.